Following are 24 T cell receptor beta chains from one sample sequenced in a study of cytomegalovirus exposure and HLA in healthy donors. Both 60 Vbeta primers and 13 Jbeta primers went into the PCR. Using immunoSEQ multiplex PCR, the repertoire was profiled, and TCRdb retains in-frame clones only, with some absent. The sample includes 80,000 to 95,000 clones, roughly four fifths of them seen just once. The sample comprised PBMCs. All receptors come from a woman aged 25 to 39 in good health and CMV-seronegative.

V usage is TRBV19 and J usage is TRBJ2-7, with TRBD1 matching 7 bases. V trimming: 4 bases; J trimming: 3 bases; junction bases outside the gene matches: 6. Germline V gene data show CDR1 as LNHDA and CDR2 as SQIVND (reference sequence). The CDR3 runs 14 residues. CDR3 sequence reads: CASSTPGGHYEQYF. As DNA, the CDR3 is TGTGCCAGTAGTACACCAGGGGGACACTACGAGCAGTACTTC.

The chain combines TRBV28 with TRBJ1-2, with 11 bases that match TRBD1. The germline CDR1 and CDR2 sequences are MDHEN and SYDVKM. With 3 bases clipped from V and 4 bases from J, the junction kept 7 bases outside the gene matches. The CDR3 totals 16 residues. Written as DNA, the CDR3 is TGTGCCAGCAGTTTCCCCGGGACAGGGGGTTTCTATGGCTACACCTTC. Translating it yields CASSFPGTGGFYGYTF.

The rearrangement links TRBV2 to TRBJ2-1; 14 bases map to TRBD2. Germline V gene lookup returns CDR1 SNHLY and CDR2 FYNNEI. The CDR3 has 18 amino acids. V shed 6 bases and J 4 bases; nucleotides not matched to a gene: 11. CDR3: CASRDTGLAGEPYNEQFF. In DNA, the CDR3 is TGTGCCAGCAGGGATACGGGACTAGCGGGAGAGCCGTACAATGAGCAGTTCTTC.

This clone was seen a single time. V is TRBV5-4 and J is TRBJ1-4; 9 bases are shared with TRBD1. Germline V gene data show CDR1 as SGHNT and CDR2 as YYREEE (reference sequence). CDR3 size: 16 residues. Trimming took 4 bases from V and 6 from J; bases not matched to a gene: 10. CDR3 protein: CASSPQQGAQYEKLFF. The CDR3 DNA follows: TGTGCCAGCAGCCCTCAACAGGGGGCCCAGTATGAAAAACTGTTTTTT.

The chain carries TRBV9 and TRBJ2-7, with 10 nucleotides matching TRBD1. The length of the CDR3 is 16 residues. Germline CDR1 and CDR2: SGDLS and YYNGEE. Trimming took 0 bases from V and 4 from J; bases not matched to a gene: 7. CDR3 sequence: CASSVGGGTGDYEQYF. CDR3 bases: TGTGCCAGCAGCGTAGGTGGGGGGACAGGGGATTACGAGCAGTACTTC.

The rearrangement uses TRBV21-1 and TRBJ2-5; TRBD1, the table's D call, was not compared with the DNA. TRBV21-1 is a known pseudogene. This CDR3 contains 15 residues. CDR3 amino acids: CASSWGQGMWETQYF. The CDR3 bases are TGTGCCAGCAGCTGGGGACAGGGGATGTGGGAGACCCAGTACTTC.

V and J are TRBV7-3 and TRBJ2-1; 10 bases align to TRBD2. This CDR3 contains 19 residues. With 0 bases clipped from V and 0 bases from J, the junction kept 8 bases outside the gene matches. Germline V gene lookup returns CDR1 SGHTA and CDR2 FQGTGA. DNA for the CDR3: TGTGCCAGCAGCTTAACCTCTAGCGGGAGCCCGAGCTCCTACAATGAGCAGTTCTTC. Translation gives CASSLTSSGSPSSYNEQFF. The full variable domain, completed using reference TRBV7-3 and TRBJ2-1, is GAGVSQTPSNKVTEKGKYVELRCDPISGHTALYWYRQSLGQGPEFLIYFQGTGAADDSGLPNDRFFAVRPEGSVSTLKIQRTERGDSAVYLCASSLTSSGSPSSYNEQFFGPGTRLTVL.

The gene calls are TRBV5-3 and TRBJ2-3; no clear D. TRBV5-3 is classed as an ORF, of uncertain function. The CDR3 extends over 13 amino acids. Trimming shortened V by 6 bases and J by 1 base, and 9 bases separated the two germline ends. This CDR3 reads CARITGCTDTQYF. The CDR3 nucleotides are TGTGCCAGAATTACGGGTTGCACAGATACGCAGTATTTT.

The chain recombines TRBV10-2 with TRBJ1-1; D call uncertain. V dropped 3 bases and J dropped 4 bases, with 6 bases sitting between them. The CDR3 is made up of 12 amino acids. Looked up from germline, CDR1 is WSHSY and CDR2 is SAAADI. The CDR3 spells CASSDVGTEAFF. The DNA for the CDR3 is TGCGCCAGCAGTGATGTCGGCACTGAAGCTTTCTTT.

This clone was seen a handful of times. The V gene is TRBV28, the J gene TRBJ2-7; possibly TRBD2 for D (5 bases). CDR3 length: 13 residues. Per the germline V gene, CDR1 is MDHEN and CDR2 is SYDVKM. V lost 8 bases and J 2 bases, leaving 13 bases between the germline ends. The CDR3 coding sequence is TGTGCCAGCCGAACTAGTAACACCTACGAGCAGTACTTC. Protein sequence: CASRTSNTYEQYF.

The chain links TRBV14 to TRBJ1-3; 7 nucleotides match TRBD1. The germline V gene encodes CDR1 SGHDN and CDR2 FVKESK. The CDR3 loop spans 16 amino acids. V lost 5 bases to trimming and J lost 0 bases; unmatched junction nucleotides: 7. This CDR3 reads CASSSWTGSSGNTIYF. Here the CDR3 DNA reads TGTGCCAGCAGCAGTTGGACAGGAAGCTCTGGAAACACCATATATTTT. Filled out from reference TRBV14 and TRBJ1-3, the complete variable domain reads EAGVTQFPSHSVIEKGQTVTLRCDPISGHDNLYWYRRVMGKEIKFLLHFVKESKQDESGMPNNRFLAERTGGTYSTLKVQPAELEDSGVYFCASSSWTGSSGNTIYFGEGSWLTVV.

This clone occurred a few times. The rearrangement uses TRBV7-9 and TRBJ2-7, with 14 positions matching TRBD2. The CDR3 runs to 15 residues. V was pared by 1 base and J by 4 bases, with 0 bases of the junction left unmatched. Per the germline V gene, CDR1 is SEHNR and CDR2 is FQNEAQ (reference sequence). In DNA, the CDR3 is TGTGCCAGCAGCTTAGGACTAGCGGGAGGGTACGAGCAGTACTTC. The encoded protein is CASSLGLAGGYEQYF.

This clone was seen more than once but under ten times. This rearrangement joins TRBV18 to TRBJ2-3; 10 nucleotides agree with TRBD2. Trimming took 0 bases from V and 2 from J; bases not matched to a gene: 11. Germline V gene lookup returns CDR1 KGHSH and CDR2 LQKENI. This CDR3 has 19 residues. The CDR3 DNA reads TGTGCCAGCTCACCACCGCTTCTACTAGCGGGGCAGATCACAGATACGCAGTATTTT. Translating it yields CASSPPLLLAGQITDTQYF.

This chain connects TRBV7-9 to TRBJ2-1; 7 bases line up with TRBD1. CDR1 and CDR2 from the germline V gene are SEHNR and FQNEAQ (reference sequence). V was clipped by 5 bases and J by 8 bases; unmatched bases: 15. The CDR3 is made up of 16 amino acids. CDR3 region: CASSPEGQMLVHEQFF. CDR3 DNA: TGTGCCAGCAGCCCCGAGGGACAGATGCTAGTGCATGAGCAGTTCTTC.

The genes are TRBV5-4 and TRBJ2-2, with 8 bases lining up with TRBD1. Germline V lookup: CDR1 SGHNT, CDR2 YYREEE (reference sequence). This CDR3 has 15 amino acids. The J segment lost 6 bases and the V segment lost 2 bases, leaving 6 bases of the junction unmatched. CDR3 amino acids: CASSLVTGEAGELFF. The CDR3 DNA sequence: TGTGCCAGCAGCTTAGTGACAGGGGAGGCCGGGGAGCTGTTTTTT.

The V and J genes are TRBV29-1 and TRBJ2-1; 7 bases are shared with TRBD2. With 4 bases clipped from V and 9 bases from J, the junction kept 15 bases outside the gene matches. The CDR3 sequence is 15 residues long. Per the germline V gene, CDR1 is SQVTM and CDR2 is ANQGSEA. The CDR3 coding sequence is TGCAGCGTTGCGGGCGGGAGAGGTGTCGTGGGTGAGCAGTTCTTC. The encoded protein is CSVAGGRGVVGEQFF.

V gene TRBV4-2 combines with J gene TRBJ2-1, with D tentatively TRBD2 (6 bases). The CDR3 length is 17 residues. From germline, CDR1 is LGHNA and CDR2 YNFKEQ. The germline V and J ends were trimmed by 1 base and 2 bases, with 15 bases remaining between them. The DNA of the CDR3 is TGTGCCAGCAGCCAAGCTCGGGGGACCTATACCTACAATGAGCAGTTCTTC. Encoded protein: CASSQARGTYTYNEQFF.

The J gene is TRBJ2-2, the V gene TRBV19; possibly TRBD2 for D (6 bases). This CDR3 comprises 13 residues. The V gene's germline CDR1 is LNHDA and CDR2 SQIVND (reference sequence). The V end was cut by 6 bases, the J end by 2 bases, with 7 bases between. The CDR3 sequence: CASSGSNTGELFF. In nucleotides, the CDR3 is TGTGCCAGTAGCGGGAGTAACACCGGGGAGCTGTTTTTT.

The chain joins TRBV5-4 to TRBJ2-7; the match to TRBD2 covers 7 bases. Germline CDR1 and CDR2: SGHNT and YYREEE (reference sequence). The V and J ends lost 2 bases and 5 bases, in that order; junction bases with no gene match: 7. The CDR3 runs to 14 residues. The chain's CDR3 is CASSFWAGEDEQYF. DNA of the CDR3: TGTGCCAGCAGCTTTTGGGCGGGAGAGGACGAGCAGTACTTC.

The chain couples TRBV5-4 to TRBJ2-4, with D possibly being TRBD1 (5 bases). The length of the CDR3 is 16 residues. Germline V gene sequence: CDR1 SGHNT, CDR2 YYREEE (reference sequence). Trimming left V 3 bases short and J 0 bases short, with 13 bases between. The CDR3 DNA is TGTGCCAGCAGCTCATTTGACAGTCTAGCCAAAAACATTCAGTACTTC. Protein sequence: CASSSFDSLAKNIQYF.

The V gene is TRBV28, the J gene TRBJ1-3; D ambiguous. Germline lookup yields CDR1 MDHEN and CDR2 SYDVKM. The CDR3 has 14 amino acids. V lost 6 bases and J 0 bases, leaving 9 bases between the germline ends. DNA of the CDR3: TGTGCCAGCAGCTCCAGCGCCTCTGGAAACACCATATATTTT. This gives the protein CASSSSASGNTIYF.

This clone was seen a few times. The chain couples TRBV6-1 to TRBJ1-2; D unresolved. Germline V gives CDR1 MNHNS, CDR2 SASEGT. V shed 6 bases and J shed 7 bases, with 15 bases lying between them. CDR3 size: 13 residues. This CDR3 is CASSVLGSGGYTF. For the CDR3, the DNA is TGTGCCAGCAGCGTTTTGGGGAGTGGTGGCTACACCTTC.

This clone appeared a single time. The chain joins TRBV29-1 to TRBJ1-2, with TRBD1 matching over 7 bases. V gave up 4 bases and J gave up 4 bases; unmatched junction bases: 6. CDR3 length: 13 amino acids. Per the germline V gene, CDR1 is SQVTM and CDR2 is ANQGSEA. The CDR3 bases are TGCAGCGTTGTTGTGGGACAGACCTATGGCTACACCTTC. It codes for CSVVVGQTYGYTF.

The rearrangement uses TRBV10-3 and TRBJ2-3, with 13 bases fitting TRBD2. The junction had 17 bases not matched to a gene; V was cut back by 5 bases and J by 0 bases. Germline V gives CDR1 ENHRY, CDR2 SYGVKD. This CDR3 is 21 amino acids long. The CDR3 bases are TGTGCCATCAGTTCCAACCCCAAGAAGGGACTAGCGGGAACTAGCACAGATACGCAGTATTTT. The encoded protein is CAISSNPKKGLAGTSTDTQYF.